This record concerns one T cell receptor beta chain sequence. The table came from immunoSEQ multiplex PCR; TCRdb's copy has only in-frame clones and leaves some out. Among approximately 200,000 clones listed, around 89% were seen once. Germline V gives CDR1 SEHNR, CDR2 FQNEAQ (reference sequence). The length of the CDR3 is 17 residues. After removal of 5 bases from V and 0 bases from J, the junction contained 8 bases not matched to a gene. These data originate in a study of blood T cell repertoires in COVID-19. The sample consisted of PBMCs or T cells enriched from blood (not recorded which). The chain carries TRBV7-9 and TRBJ2-5, with 11 bases lining up with TRBD1. The sequence was obtained from a man aged 25 to 40 who had recovered from COVID-19. CDR3 residues: CASSSIPGQGDQETQYF. The CDR3, as DNA: TGTGCCAGCAGCAGCATCCCGGGACAGGGGGACCAAGAGACCCAGTACTTC.